Listed below are T cell receptor beta chains from one sample, sequenced in a study of T cell changes during pregnancy in multiple sclerosis. The method was immunoSEQ multiplex PCR; TCRdb's version includes in-frame clones alone and lacks a portion of them. The sample holds under 80,000 clones; around 90% are singletons and the top ten take over 3.5%. This material consisted of peripheral blood, taken after pregnancy. The receptors were gathered from a female donor in good health, enrolled as a control in a pregnancy study. Each CDR3 is given with its conserved first and last residue. Each record gives: J gene, V gene, clone size, D gene, CDR3 length, CDR3 DNA, CDR3 protein. The D gene is left open where the match is weak. The size entry is marked missing in some rows and otherwise reads once, few, many or a size class.

>TRBJ2-3|TRBV6-5|.|TRBD2|14
TGTGCCAGCAGCCCCACCTCACTAGCGGGAGACTCGTATTTT
CASSPTSLAGDSYF
>TRBJ1-3|TRBV19|.|TRBD1|15
TGTGCCAGTAGTATGACAGGGAGTCCTGGAAACACCATATATTTT
CASSMTGSPGNTIYF
>TRBJ1-1|TRBV27|.|.|13
TGTGCCAGCAGTACCGGACCGGGGACTGAAGCTTTCTTT
CASSTGPGTEAFF
>TRBJ1-1|TRBV7-8|once|.|13
TGTGCCAGCAGCCGGGAAATGAACACTGAAGCTTTCTTT
CASSREMNTEAFF
>TRBJ2-5|TRBV10-1|.|.|13
TGCGCCAGCAGTACCCGGGGCCAAGAGACCCAGTACTTC
CASSTRGQETQYF
>TRBJ1-6|TRBV10-3|.|TRBD1|15
TGTGCCATCAGTGGACAGGGTAAGGGTAATTCACCCCTCCACTTT
CAISGQGKGNSPLHF
>TRBJ2-1|TRBV7-7|.|.|14
TGTGCTAGCAGCTTAGGAGGTAGTTCAGCTAAGCAGTTCTTC
CASSLGGSSAKQFF
>TRBJ2-5|TRBV6-1|.|.|13
TGTGCCAGCAGTGCCACCCGGGTGGAGACCCAGTACTTC
CASSATRVETQYF
>TRBJ1-2|TRBV18|once|.|13
TGTGCCAGCTCACCGGAGGATTCCTATGGCTACACCTTC
CASSPEDSYGYTF
>TRBJ1-1|TRBV6-1|.|.|13
TGTGCCAGCAGTGCGGGATACGGAATTGAAGCTTTCTTT
CASSAGYGIEAFF
>TRBJ1-1|TRBV15|.|.|17
TGTGCCACCAGCAGAGTGGGGGCAGCAGAGGATAGCACTGAAGCTTTCTTT
CATSRVGAAEDSTEAFF
>TRBJ2-1|TRBV7-9|.|.|17
TGTGCCAGCAGCCCGGCACAGGGCTATGGCTCCTACAATGAGCAGTTCTTC
CASSPAQGYGSYNEQFF
>TRBJ2-7|TRBV7-2|.|TRBD2|16
TGTGCCAGTACTAGAAACTCCGGGACTAGCGCCTACGAGCAGTACTTC
CASTRNSGTSAYEQYF
>TRBJ2-1|TRBV27|.|TRBD2|16
TGTGCCAGCAGTTGGGGTAGCGGGGGGATATACAATGAGCAGTTCTTC
CASSWGSGGIYNEQFF
>TRBJ1-1|TRBV7-9|.|.|13
TGTGCCAGCAGCTTAATGAGGGTGGAGGGTGCTTTCTTT
CASSLMRVEGAFF
>TRBJ2-2|TRBV4-2|.|TRBD2|17
TGTGCCAGCAGCCAACCTCGGGGGAGGGCGGGGACCGGGGAGCTGTTTTTT
CASSQPRGRAGTGELFF
>TRBJ2-2|TRBV19|.|TRBD1|15
TGTGCCAGTAGAAGGACAGGGCGGAACACCGGGGAGCTGTTTTTT
CASRRTGRNTGELFF
>TRBJ2-3|TRBV4-3|.|TRBD1|14
TGCGCCAGCAGCACGGGACAGGGGACAGATACGCAGTATTTT
CASSTGQGTDTQYF
>TRBJ1-2|TRBV28|.|.|14
TGTGCCAGCAGTTTACAGGACATCCTCTATGGCTACACCTTC
CASSLQDILYGYTF
>TRBJ2-5|TRBV7-2|.|.|13
TGTGCCAGCAGCCCCAGGGCCCAAGAGACCCAGTACTTC
CASSPRAQETQYF
>TRBJ1-2|TRBV5-6|.|.|14
TGTGCCAGCAGCTTCGGCAGGGCGGGATATGGCTACACCTTC
CASSFGRAGYGYTF
>TRBJ1-6|TRBV7-6|.|TRBD1|19
TGTGCCAGCAGCTTAGCCCCCCGGACAGGGAGCTCCTATAATTCACCCCTCCACTTT
CASSLAPRTGSSYNSPLHF
>TRBJ2-1|TRBV27|.|TRBD1|16
TGTGCCAGCACACCCCTACGGGGGGACAGGGCGGGGGAGCAGTTCTTC
CASTPLRGDRAGEQFF
>TRBJ2-2|TRBV28|.|.|13
TGTGCCAGCAGTTTCGGGAACACCGGGGAGCTGTTTTTT
CASSFGNTGELFF
>TRBJ2-1|TRBV7-3|.|TRBD2|15
TGTGCCAGCAGCTCTAGCGGGAGGACGAACAATGAGCAGTTCTTC
CASSSSGRTNNEQFF
>TRBJ2-1|TRBV7-2|.|TRBD2|13
TGTGCCAGCGGGAAGCGGGGCTACAATGAGCAGTTCTTC
CASGKRGYNEQFF
>TRBJ2-7|TRBV28|.|.|11
TGTGCCAGCAGTACAGGATACGAGCAGTACTTC
CASSTGYEQYF
>TRBJ2-1|TRBV5-6|.|TRBD1|15
TGTGCCAGCAGTTGGGGACGGACAGGGGGCAGTGAGCAGTTCTTC
CASSWGRTGGSEQFF
>TRBJ1-2|TRBV5-6|.|TRBD1|15
TGTGCCAGCAGCCTGGACAGGAACACTCCCTATGGCTACACCTTC
CASSLDRNTPYGYTF
>TRBJ1-2|TRBV19|.|TRBD1|16
TGTGCCAGTAGCCGGCGACAGGGTGAATTGGGCTATGGCTACACCTTC
CASSRRQGELGYGYTF
>TRBJ2-1|TRBV6-1|.|.|16
TGTGCCAGCAGTGAATGGGCGTCCAATTACAGAAATGAGCAGTTCTTC
CASSEWASNYRNEQFF
>TRBJ1-3|TRBV5-4|.|.|13
TGTGCCAGCAGCATAGACAGTTTAAACACCATATATTTT
CASSIDSLNTIYF
>TRBJ2-7|TRBV21-1|.|.|15
TGTGCCAGCAGTGAAAGACCGGGACAGGCCTACGAGCAGTACTTC
CASSERPGQAYEQYF
>TRBJ2-2|TRBV5-1|.|TRBD1|14
TGCGCCAGCAGCTTGGGACAGGGGAGCGGGGAGCTGTTTTTT
CASSLGQGSGELFF
>TRBJ2-2|TRBV6-4|medium-sized|.|14
TGTGCCAGCAGTGACACGCTTGAGGCCGGGGAGCTGTTTTTT
CASSDTLEAGELFF
>TRBJ2-7|TRBV14|.|.|16
TGTGCCAGCAGCCAAGAAAAGGAGACAGGATCCTACGAGCAGTACTTC
CASSQEKETGSYEQYF
>TRBJ1-2|TRBV13|.|TRBD1|13
TGTGCCAGCAGCTTTACAGGGGGCGGAGGCTACACCTTC
CASSFTGGGGYTF
>TRBJ1-3|TRBV2|.|.|13
TGTGCCAGCAGTGTAGCCGGGGTAGACACCATATATTTT
CASSVAGVDTIYF
>TRBJ1-6|TRBV4-2|.|.|17
TGTGCCAGCAGCCATGTACAGGGAAAAGGCAATAATTCACCCCTCCACTTT
CASSHVQGKGNNSPLHF
>TRBJ2-3|TRBV7-2|.|TRBD2|15
TGTGCCAGCAGCCAGGGACTAGCGGGGACAGATACGCAGTATTTT
CASSQGLAGTDTQYF
>TRBJ1-5|TRBV5-6|once|TRBD1|16
TGTGCCAGCAGCACCGGACAGGGGGCCTTTAATCAGCCCCAGCATTTT
CASSTGQGAFNQPQHF
>TRBJ2-3|TRBV2|.|TRBD2|16
TGTGCCAGCAGGACAACTAGCGGGGGCCGCACAGATACGCAGTATTTT
CASRTTSGGRTDTQYF
>TRBJ2-3|TRBV6-5|.|TRBD2|15
TGTGCCAGCAGTAACCAGCGGGGGGCGACGGATACGCAGTATTTT
CASSNQRGATDTQYF
>TRBJ1-4|TRBV2|.|.|11
TGTGCCAGCAGTCGGGTGGGAAAACTGTTTTTT
CASSRVGKLFF